This T cell receptor beta chain was sequenced for a study of monozygotic twins with inflammatory bowel disease (dated 2019 in TCRdb). Looking at the study overall: A total of about 28 monozygotic twin pairs were included in the full study, comprising nine German pairs (four IBD-concordant, five IBD-discordant) and 19 IBD-discordant Danish pairs. Each individual had, on average, about 151 000 unique TCRalpha sequences and 181 000 unique TCRbeta sequences available for analysis. Within discordant pairs, disease-associated traits were sought mainly by comparing IBD patients with their genetically identical healthy co-twins. General conclusions and limits of the study: Background noise and inter-individual variability may have been introduced into the repertoires by the differing immunosuppressive treatments among patients. Repertoire similarity did not differ between concordant and discordant twins, which could be due to limited statistical power. IBD patients shared fewer clonotypes with other individuals than healthy twins did, most markedly in patients showing signs of disease activity. No single strong signal or clonotype linked to IBD turned up in the results, so the idea that one exists was not supported. The analysis was unable to tell apart different T cell subtypes. TCRbeta repertoire diversity, by inverse Simpson index, was decreased in IBD patients compared with their healthy co-twins.

The germline V gene encodes CDR1 ENHRY and CDR2 SYGVKD. The CDR3 numbers 14 residues from cysteine through phenylalanine. A DNA sequence was not provided. As regards this clonotype: Its antigen specificity is not known.

From each donor, an approximately 2.5 ml peripheral blood sample was collected into PAXgene tubes and kept at -80 degrees C. Without T cell sorting, total RNA was isolated from whole blood using the PAXgene blood miRNA kit on an automated QIAcube. Peripheral blood from monozygotic twin pairs, either concordant or discordant for inflammatory bowel disease, underwent deep TCRalpha and TCRbeta repertoire profiling that used unique molecular barcoding. Smoking habits were recorded for all twin pairs, and each individual was classified as a current, former or never smoker. The library was built by means of 5' RACE. The input for every TCR library was roughly 3.5 ug of total RNA. For each sample, cDNA was synthesized in eight separate reactions using SMARTScribe reverse transcriptase. Unique molecular identifiers containing a 6-nucleotide sample barcode were introduced through template switching during cDNA synthesis. Amplification of TCRalpha and TCRbeta cDNA involved two nested PCRs of 16 and 9 cycles, and each PCR was followed by bead purification. Before amplification, cDNA was treated with uracil DNA-glycosylase and purified using the QIAquick PCR purification kit. The second PCR added Illumina TruSeq-compatible adapters along with sample-specific barcodes. Library quality and concentration were checked on TapeStation and Qubit, and libraries were pooled at roughly 5.1 ng each. Pooled libraries were sequenced on an Illumina HiSeq2500 single-index Rapid Run with 2 x 100 bp reads and custom sequencing primers. For the original study's pipeline: MiGEC version 1.2.6 was used for UMI-based consensus assembly to correct PCR and sequencing errors. MiXCR version 2.1.1 was used to carry out V(D)J alignment, clonotype assembly and CDR3 extraction. To normalise gene usage, clonotype sharing and MAIT/NKT TCR abundance, the analysis used the top 1000, 10 000 and 20 000 clonotypes per sample. Diversity was computed as the inverse Simpson index with the vegan R package after downsampling to 27 000 UMIs. Paired Mann-Whitney U tests were applied to discordant twin pairs, and Benjamini-Hochberg correction was used for multiple testing. Through TCRdb reprocessing, the reads give one entry per CDR3 protein sequence; DNA is omitted. These V and J calls originate from TCRdb's pipeline instead of the authors' own analysis. This sample's table has entries for a few hundred thousand distinct CDR3 sequences. Around 2.6% of the sample rests with the top ten.

The sequence came from a human donor with ulcerative colitis or Crohn's disease, or a healthy co-twin of an affected twin (not recorded which). The rearrangement joined TRBV10-3 to TRBJ2-3; the D gene TCRdb calls, TRBD1, cannot be checked with no DNA. Sequencing was carried out using blood. The CDR3 in this case is CAISESAGADTQYF.